This T cell receptor beta chain was identified during a study of blood T cell repertoires in COVID-19. Some clones are missing from TCRdb's copy, which holds only in-frame ones; the method was immunoSEQ multiplex PCR. Of around 220,000 clones listed, roughly 86% are singletons. The Seattle patients joined while their infection was active and were tracked longitudinally afterward. The CDR3 extends over 16 amino acids. Trimming pared 4 bases from V and 2 bases from J, leaving 16 bases between. CDR1 is ENHRY, CDR2 SYGVKD, per germline. The clonotype originates from a woman aged 45-60 years with COVID-19, enrolled during active disease. The chain recombines TRBV10-3 with TRBJ2-3, with TRBD2 as a possible D gene (7 bases). Sequenced input: peripheral blood. In nucleotides, the CDR3 is TGTGCCATCAGTGGTGGCGGGGGCAAGGACACAGATACGCAGTATTTT. It codes for CAISGGGGKDTDTQYF.